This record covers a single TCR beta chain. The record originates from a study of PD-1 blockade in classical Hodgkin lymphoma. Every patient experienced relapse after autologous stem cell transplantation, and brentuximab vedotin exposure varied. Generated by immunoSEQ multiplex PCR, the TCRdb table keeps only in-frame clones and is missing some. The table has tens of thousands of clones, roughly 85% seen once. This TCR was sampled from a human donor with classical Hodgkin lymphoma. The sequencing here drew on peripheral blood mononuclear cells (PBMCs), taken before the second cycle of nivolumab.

CDR3 region: CASSIQGVIIGANVLTF. DNA of the CDR3: TGTGCCAGTAGTATACAGGGGGTAATTATCGGGGCCAACGTCCTGACTTTC. The chain joins TRBV19 to TRBJ2-6, with 7 bases identical to TRBD1. The V and J ends lost 2 bases and 4 bases, in that order; junction bases with no gene match: 8. Germline V CDR1 and CDR2: LNHDA, SQIVND (reference sequence). The CDR3 consists of 17 residues.